The 17 T cell receptor beta chains in this list originate from one sample, sequenced in a study of naive and memory T cell subsets. General study findings and limits: Especially in CD8 cells, naive repertoires contained a few larger clonotypes, possibly CD45RA-re-expressing memory cells.

The beta constant-region primer was an equimolar mix of two oligonucleotides covering TRBC1 and TRBC2. Nested alpha and beta constant-region primers with the SP2 primer drove four PCR rounds on ligated cDNA. Each CDR3 protein gets one entry after TCRdb re-called the UMI-ligation and nested PCR reads with MiXCR. The table has over 110,000 distinct CDR3 sequences, about 20% seen once; the top ten hold about 0.6%. Their cognate antigens are unknown. The sequenced sample consisted of naive CD8+ T cells from blood. These receptors were collected from a human donor in good health.

The V and J genes are TRBV19 and TRBJ2-1; D ambiguous. Germline V gene sequence: CDR1 LNHDA, CDR2 SQIVND (reference sequence). The CDR3 runs 14 residues. V was shortened by 3 bases and J by 4 bases, with 10 bases between the two germline ends. In DNA form, the CDR3 reads TGTGCCAGTAGTATGGGCCCGTCGTACAATGAGCAGTTCTTC. This codes for CASSMGPSYNEQFF.

Concerning this clonotype: Germline and junction disagree at one end, which may indicate a read error. The rearrangement joins TRBV5-6 to TRBJ1-2, with 9 bases aligning to TRBD1. The CDR3 runs 14 residues. Germline CDR1 and CDR2: SGHDT and YYEEEE. This chain's CDR3 is CANSYGTGNYGYTF. The CDR3 DNA follows: TGTGCCAACAGCTATGGGACAGGGAACTATGGCTACACCTTC. The full variable domain, its missing parts supplied by reference TRBV5-6 and TRBJ1-2, is DAGVTQSPTHLIKTRGQQVTLRCSPKSGHDTVSWYQQALGQGPQFIFQYYEEEERQRGNFPDRFSGHQFPNYSSELNVNALLLGDSALYLCANSYGTGNYGYTFGSGTRLTVV.

This clonotype showed up many times. V gene TRBV6-5 combines with J gene TRBJ2-7; possible D gene TRBD2, 5 bases. This CDR3 comprises 14 residues. Trimming stripped 6 bases from V and 3 bases from J, with 15 bases between. Germline V gene sequence: CDR1 MNHEY, CDR2 SVGAGI. The CDR3 DNA sequence: TGTGCCAGCAGACCATTCCCGGGGAGCTACGAGCAGTACTTC. It specifies CASRPFPGSYEQYF.

The chain uses TRBV7-9 and TRBJ2-1; possible D gene TRBD1, 6 bases. The V end was cut by 6 bases, the J end by 1 base, with 13 bases between. The CDR3 covers 15 residues. Germline V gene sequence: CDR1 SEHNR, CDR2 FQNEAQ (reference sequence). In DNA, the CDR3 is TGTGCCAGCAGAGGGGGTGGGCGGTCCTACAATGAGCAGTTCTTC. The encoded protein is CASRGGGRSYNEQFF.

The chain couples TRBV10-3 to TRBJ2-7; 7 bases map to TRBD1. CDR3 length: 13 residues. The germline V gene has CDR1 ENHRY and CDR2 SYGVKD. After removal of 8 bases from V and 0 bases from J, the junction contained 4 bases not matched to a gene. The CDR3 DNA is TGTGCCATCGGCGAGGGGGCCTCCTACGAGCAGTACTTC. Translating gives CAIGEGASYEQYF.

The chain has TRBV7-6 and TRBJ2-1; D not certain. Germline lookup yields CDR1 SGHVS and CDR2 FNYEAQ. The germline V and J ends were trimmed by 1 base and 7 bases, with 8 bases remaining between them. The length of the CDR3 is 13 residues. The CDR3 DNA sequence: TGTGCCAGCAGCTTAGGTTTGTGGAATGAGCAGTTCTTC. Protein sequence: CASSLGLWNEQFF. The whole variable domain, filled in from reference TRBV7-6 and TRBJ2-1, reads GAGVSQSPRYKVTKRGQDVALRCDPISGHVSLYWYRQALGQGPEFLTYFNYEAQQDKSGLPNDRFSAERPEGSISTLTIQRTEQRDSAMYRCASSLGLWNEQFFGPGTRLTVL.

This clonotype appeared a few times. The V and J genes are TRBV27 and TRBJ2-1; 13 bases agree with TRBD2. The CDR3 is 16 residues long. Germline loops: CDR1 MNHEY, CDR2 SMNVEV (reference sequence). V gave up 5 bases and J gave up 10 bases; unmatched junction bases: 11. Here the CDR3 DNA reads TGTGCCAGCAGTCCCGGACTAGCGGGAGCGTTGGTGGAGCAGTTCTTC. Residues: CASSPGLAGALVEQFF.

Only a few counts were recorded for this clonotype. The gene calls are TRBV11-2 and TRBJ2-7; D may be TRBD1 (6 bases). V gave up 0 bases and J gave up 3 bases, with 6 bases separating them. CDR3 length: 13 residues. Per germline, CDR1 SGHAT and CDR2 FQNNGV. The CDR3 DNA reads as TGTGCCAGCAGCTTAGAGGACAGCTACGAGCAGTACTTC. It specifies CASSLEDSYEQYF. Full variable domain (missing parts from reference TRBV11-2 and TRBJ2-7): EAGVAQSPRYKIIEKRQSVAFWCNPISGHATLYWYQQILGQGPKLLIQFQNNGVVDDSQLPKDRFSAERLKGVDSTLKIQPAKLEDSAVYLCASSLEDSYEQYFGPGTRLTVT.

V usage is TRBV27 and J usage is TRBJ1-1; no clear D. The CDR3 has 14 amino acids. V lost 3 bases to trimming and J lost 3 bases, with 11 bases between them. Germline lookup yields CDR1 MNHEY and CDR2 SMNVEV (reference sequence). CDR3 DNA: TGTGCCAGCAGTTTGTCCTTCCCCTACACTGAAGCTTTCTTT. Its protein product is CASSLSFPYTEAFF.

This clonotype was recorded a few times. The CDR3 sequence: CASSGGLPSYNEQFF. In DNA, the CDR3 is TGTGCCAGTAGTGGGGGACTGCCCTCCTACAATGAGCAGTTCTTC. The chain recombines TRBV19 with TRBJ2-1, with D possibly being TRBD2 (6 bases). Germline V gene lookup returns CDR1 LNHDA and CDR2 SQIVND (reference sequence). V lost 5 bases, J lost 0 bases, and 11 bases lay in between. The CDR3 is made up of 15 amino acids. The variable domain in full, completed from reference TRBV19 and TRBJ2-1, reads DGGITQSPKYLFRKEGQNVTLSCEQNLNHDAMYWYRQDPGQGLRLIYYSQIVNDFQKGDIAEGYSVSREKKESFPLTVTSAQKNPTAFYLCASSGGLPSYNEQFFGPGTRLTVL.

In this sample, this clonotype turned up a few times. This chain connects TRBV15 to TRBJ2-1, with 10 bases matching TRBD2. The trim removed 5 bases at V and 4 bases at J, leaving 5 bases unmatched. There are 15 residues in the CDR3. CDR1 is LNHNV and CDR2 is YYDKDF in the germline V gene (reference sequence). CDR3 in amino acids: CATSGGLAPYNEQFF. Here the CDR3 DNA reads TGTGCCACCAGCGGGGGACTAGCGCCTTACAATGAGCAGTTCTTC.

V gene TRBV27 combines with J gene TRBJ2-7; D not resolved. The CDR3 totals 13 residues. V lost 4 bases and J lost 0, with 7 bases in between. Germline loops: CDR1 MNHEY, CDR2 SMNVEV (reference sequence). This CDR3 reads CASSSMSSYEQYF. DNA for the CDR3: TGTGCCAGCAGTTCCATGAGCTCCTACGAGCAGTACTTC.

Written as DNA, the CDR3 is TGTGCCAGCAGTTTAGATCCGAGCTCGCGGCAGCCCCAGCATTTT. Translation gives CASSLDPSSRQPQHF. The chain uses TRBV12-3 or TRBV12-4 and TRBJ1-5, with D unresolved. This CDR3 has 15 residues. Trimming shortened V by 1 base and J by 7 bases, and 14 bases separated the two germline ends.

As DNA, the CDR3 is TGTGCCAGCAGTTACGGTCTTGGGGGTCTGGCTGAAGCTTTCTTT. Residues: CASSYGLGGLAEAFF. This chain connects TRBV6-2 or TRBV6-3 to TRBJ1-1; a weak D match, TRBD1 (5 bases). Between the trimmed V and J ends, which lost 2 bases and 6 bases, there was a span of 16 bases. The CDR3 sequence is 15 residues long. Germline values: CDR1 MNHEY, CDR2 SVGEGT.

With respect to this clonotype: Possible read error: a much larger clone is one base away. The chain carries TRBV7-9 and TRBJ2-1; 10 positions match TRBD2. This CDR3 comprises 15 residues. From germline, CDR1 is SEHNR and CDR2 FQNEAQ (reference sequence). Here the CDR3 DNA reads TGTGCCAGCAGTCTAGCGGGAGACTTCTACAATGCGCAGTTCTTC. It encodes CASSLAGDFYNAQFF.

This clonotype has just a few counts. The V gene is TRBV6-1, the J gene TRBJ1-4, with TRBD1 as a possible D gene (5 bases). CDR3 length equals 15 residues. V lost 1 base to trimming and J lost 14 bases, with 20 bases between them. CDR1 and CDR2 (germline): MNHNS, SASEGT. CDR3 nucleotides: TGTGCCAGCAGTGAAGTGCGGGGTTCGGGGCTCGGGCTGTTTTTT. Translated, it gives CASSEVRGSGLGLFF.

The chain recombines TRBV6-5 with TRBJ2-3; no definite D call. The CDR3 covers 14 residues. Germline loops: CDR1 MNHEY, CDR2 SVGAGI. V lost 1 base, J lost 4 bases, and 9 bases lay in between. This CDR3 is CASSYFRQPDTQYF. Written as DNA, the CDR3 is TGTGCCAGCAGTTACTTTAGGCAGCCAGATACGCAGTATTTT.